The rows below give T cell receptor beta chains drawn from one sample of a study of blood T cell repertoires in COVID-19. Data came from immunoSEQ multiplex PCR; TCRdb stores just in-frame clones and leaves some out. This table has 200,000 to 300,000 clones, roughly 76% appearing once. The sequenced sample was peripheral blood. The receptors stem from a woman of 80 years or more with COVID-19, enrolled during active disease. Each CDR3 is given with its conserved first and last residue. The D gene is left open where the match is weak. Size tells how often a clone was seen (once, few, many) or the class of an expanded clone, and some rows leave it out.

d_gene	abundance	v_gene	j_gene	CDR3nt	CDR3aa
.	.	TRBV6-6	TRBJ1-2	TGTGCCAGCATCCAGGTCGAGGGATCGGGGGGCTACACCTTC	CASIQVEGSGGYTF
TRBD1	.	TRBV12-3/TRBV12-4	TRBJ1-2	TGTGCCAGCAGTTTAGACAGGGGAAGCGGCTACACCTTC	CASSLDRGSGYTF
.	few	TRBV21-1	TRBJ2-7	TGTGCCACCGTAGCTTCTACCTACGAGCAGTACTTC	CATVASTYEQYF
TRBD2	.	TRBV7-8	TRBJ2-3	TGTGCCAGCAGCTTAATCCCGGCGGGGGGCGTGGATACGCAGTATTTT	CASSLIPAGGVDTQYF
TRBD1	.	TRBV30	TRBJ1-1	TGTGCCTGGATCTACAGGGGCACTGAAGCTTTCTTT	CAWIYRGTEAFF
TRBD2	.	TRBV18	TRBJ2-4	TGTGCCAGCTCACCTAACGGGAGGGCCAAAAACATTCAGTACTTC	CASSPNGRAKNIQYF
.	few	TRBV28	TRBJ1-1	TGTGCCAGCAGTACAGTTATCAACACTGAAGCTTTCTTT	CASSTVINTEAFF
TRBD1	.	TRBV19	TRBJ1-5	TGTGCCAGTAGTATCACGACAGGGGGCAATCAGCCCCAGCATTTT	CASSITTGGNQPQHF
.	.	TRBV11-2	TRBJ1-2	TGTGCCAGCAGCCTTATTGAGGGTAGGACAGCGGAAGCTAACTATGGCTACACCTTC	CASSLIEGRTAEANYGYTF
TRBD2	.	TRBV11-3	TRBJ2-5	TGTGCCAGCAGCCCGAACGCGGGGGGGGTCGGTGGAGAGACCCAGTACTTC	CASSPNAGGVGGETQYF
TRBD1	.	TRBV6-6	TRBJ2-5	TGTGCCAGCAGATCAACCGGGACAGGGGGGCGGGAGACCCAGTACTTC	CASRSTGTGGRETQYF
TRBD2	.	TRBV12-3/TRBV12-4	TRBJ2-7	TGTGCCAGCAGTTTACTAGCGGGAGCCGAGCAGTACTTC	CASSLLAGAEQYF
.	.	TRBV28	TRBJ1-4	TGTGCCAGCAGTCGACAGATAACTAATGAAAAACTGTTTTTT	CASSRQITNEKLFF
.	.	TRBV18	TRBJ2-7	TGTGCCAGCTCACCATTTCAGATTTCCTACGAGCAGTACTTC	CASSPFQISYEQYF
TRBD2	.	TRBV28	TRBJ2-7	TGTGCCACCCTGGCGGGAGGATCTTTTTACGAGCAGTACTTC	CATLAGGSFYEQYF
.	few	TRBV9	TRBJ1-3	TGTGCCAGCCGATCGACAGCTTTCTCTGGAAACACCATATATTTT	CASRSTAFSGNTIYF
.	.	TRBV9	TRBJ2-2	TGTGCCAGCAGCGTAGGGCCGGGGACGAACACCGGGGAGCTGTTTTTT	CASSVGPGTNTGELFF
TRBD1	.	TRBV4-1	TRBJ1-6	TGCGCCAGCAGCCAGTTGACAGGGAATTCACCCCTCCACTTT	CASSQLTGNSPLHF
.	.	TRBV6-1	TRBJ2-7	TGTGCCAGCAGTGGAGGAAATGCTCAGGGGCCGAAAAGGTACGAGCAGTACTTC	CASSGGNAQGPKRYEQYF
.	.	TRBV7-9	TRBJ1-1	TGTGCCAGCGCCCTTACTGACACTGAAGCTTTCTTT	CASALTDTEAFF
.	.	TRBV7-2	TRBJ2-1	TGTGCCAGCAGCGCCTCATTTACCCCGGGCAATGAGCAGTTCTTC	CASSASFTPGNEQFF
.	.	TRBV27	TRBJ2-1	TGTGCCAGCGCAGCGAAAAACAATGAGCAGTTCTTC	CASAAKNNEQFF
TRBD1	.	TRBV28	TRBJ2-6	TGTGCCAGCAGTCCCCTGACAGGGGTAAGGGCCAACGTCCTGACTTTC	CASSPLTGVRANVLTF
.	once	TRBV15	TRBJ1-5	TGTGCCACCAGCACCAGAACAGGGAGAAATCAGCCCCAGCATTTT	CATSTRTGRNQPQHF
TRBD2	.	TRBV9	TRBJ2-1	TGTGCCAGCAGCGTAGGTAGGGTGGGGGGGTACAATGAGCAGTTCTTC	CASSVGRVGGYNEQFF
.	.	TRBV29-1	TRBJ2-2	TGCAGCGGAGAATCGGGAACCGCCGGGGAGCTGTTTTTT	CSGESGTAGELFF
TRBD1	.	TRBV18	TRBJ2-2	TGTGCCAGCTCACCACCTAGGACAGGGGGCACCGGGGAGCTGTTTTTT	CASSPPRTGGTGELFF
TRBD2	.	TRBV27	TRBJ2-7	TGTGCCAGCAGTTTCTCCCCCGGGGGAGCGGGAGGTTCCCACGAGCAGTACTTC	CASSFSPGGAGGSHEQYF
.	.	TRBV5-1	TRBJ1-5	TGCGCCAGCAGCTTGGGGACAACAATCAATCAGCCCCAGCATTTT	CASSLGTTINQPQHF
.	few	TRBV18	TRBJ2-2	TGTGCCAGCTCCCACGGGACTGGAAACACCGGGGAGCTGTTTTTT	CASSHGTGNTGELFF
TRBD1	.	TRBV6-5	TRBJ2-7	TGTGCCAGCAGTTTTACGGGACAGGGGGCCGAGCAGTACTTC	CASSFTGQGAEQYF
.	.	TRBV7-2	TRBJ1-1	TGTGCCAGCAGGGCGGCGGGCAGGAACACTGAAGCTTTCTTT	CASRAAGRNTEAFF
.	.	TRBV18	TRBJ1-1	TGTGCCAGCTCACCTGACGGGGGCACTGAAGCTTTCTTT	CASSPDGGTEAFF
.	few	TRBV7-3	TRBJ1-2	TGTGCCAGCAGCTTAACCTCTGACTATGGCTACACCTTC	CASSLTSDYGYTF
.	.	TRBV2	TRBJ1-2	TGTGCCAGCAGTGAATCAGGGTACGGTGGCTACACCTTC	CASSESGYGGYTF
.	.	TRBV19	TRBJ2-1	TGTGCCAGTGAACGAAGGGGGACCTTGTACAATGAGCAGTTCTTC	CASERRGTLYNEQFF
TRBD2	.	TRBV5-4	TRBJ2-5	TGTGCCAGCAGCTCGACTAGCCGTCAGGAGACCCAGTACTTC	CASSSTSRQETQYF
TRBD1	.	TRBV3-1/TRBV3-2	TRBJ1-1	TGTGCCAGCAGCCCCGGGACAGGGATGAACACTGAAGCTTTCTTT	CASSPGTGMNTEAFF
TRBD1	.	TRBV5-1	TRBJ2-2	TGCGCCAGCAGCTTGGGACAGGGGGCTTACGGGGAGCTGTTTTTT	CASSLGQGAYGELFF
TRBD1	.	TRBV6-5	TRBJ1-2	TGTGCCAGCAGTTACCACGGGACAGGGAACTATGGCTACACCTTC	CASSYHGTGNYGYTF
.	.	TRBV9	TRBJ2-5	TGTGCCAGCAGCCCCTCCGACGCGGGGGCAAGAGGGACCCAGTACTTC	CASSPSDAGARGTQYF
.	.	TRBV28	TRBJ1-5	TGTGCCAGTTCGCGGAGCAATCAGCCCCAGCATTTT	CASSRSNQPQHF
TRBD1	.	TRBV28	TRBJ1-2	TGTGCCAGCAGGGCCGGGACAGGGATTTTGCGGGGCTACACCTTC	CASRAGTGILRGYTF
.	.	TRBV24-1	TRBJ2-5	TGTGCCACCAGTGAAGGGACAAGACACGGGGAGACCCAGTACTTC	CATSEGTRHGETQYF
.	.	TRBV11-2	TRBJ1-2	TGTGCCAGCAGCTTATCATGGGGAGGGGTCATCTATGGCTACACCTTC	CASSLSWGGVIYGYTF
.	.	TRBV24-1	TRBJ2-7	TGTGCCACCAGTGATTTCAAACAGGGCACGTACGAGCAGTACTTC	CATSDFKQGTYEQYF
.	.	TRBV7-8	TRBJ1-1	TGTGCCAGCAGCTTGAGAGGGGGCACTGAAGCTTTCTTT	CASSLRGGTEAFF
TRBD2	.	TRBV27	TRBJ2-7	TGTGCCAGCAGTCCCCGGGACTACGCCTACGAGCAGTACTTC	CASSPRDYAYEQYF
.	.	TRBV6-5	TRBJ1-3	TGTGCCAGCAGTCTAACATGGAGCTCTGGAAACACCATATATTTT	CASSLTWSSGNTIYF
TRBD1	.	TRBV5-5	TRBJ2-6	TGTGCCAGCAGCACCTTAAGGGACAGGGATCCCTCTGGGGCCAACGTCCTGACTTTC	CASSTLRDRDPSGANVLTF
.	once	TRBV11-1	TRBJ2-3	TGTGCCAGCAGCCATTCCCAGGGGCTTTACTTGGGTACGCAGTATTTT	CASSHSQGLYLGTQYF
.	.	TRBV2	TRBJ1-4	TGTGCCAGCAGTGTTTCGGTTAATGAAAAACTGTTTTTT	CASSVSVNEKLFF
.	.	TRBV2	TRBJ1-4	TGTGCCAGCAGTGGAACGTGGGGCGCGGGGGAAAAACTGTTTTTT	CASSGTWGAGEKLFF
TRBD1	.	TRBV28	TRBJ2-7	TGTGCCAGCAGTAGGACAGGGGGCCCCCACGAGCAGTACTTC	CASSRTGGPHEQYF
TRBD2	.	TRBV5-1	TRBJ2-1	TGCGCCAGCAGCTTGGCCCTAGCGGGTGACAATGAGCAGTTCTTC	CASSLALAGDNEQFF